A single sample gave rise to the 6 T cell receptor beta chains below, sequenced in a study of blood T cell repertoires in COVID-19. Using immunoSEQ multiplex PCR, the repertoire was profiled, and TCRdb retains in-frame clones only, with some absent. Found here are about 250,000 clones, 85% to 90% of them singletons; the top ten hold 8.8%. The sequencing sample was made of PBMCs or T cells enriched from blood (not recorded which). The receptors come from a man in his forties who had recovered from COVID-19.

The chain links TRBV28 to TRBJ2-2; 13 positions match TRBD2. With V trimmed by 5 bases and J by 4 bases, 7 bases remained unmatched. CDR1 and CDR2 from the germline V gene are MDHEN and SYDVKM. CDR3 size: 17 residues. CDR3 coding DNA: TGTGCCAGCAGTCCGAAGGGACTAGCGGGACTCACCGGGGAGCTGTTTTTT. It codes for CASSPKGLAGLTGELFF.

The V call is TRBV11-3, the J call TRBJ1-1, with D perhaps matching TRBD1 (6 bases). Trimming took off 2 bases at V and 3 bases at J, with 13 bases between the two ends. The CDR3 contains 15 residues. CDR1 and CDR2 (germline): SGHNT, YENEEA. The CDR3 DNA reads TGTGCCAGCAGCTTACGGTTAGGGGGGGACACTGAAGCTTTCTTT. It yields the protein CASSLRLGGDTEAFF. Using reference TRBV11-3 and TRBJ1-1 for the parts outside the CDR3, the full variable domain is EAGVVQSPRYKIIEKKQPVAFWCNPISGHNTLYWYLQNLGQGPELLIRYENEEAVDDSQLPKDRFSAERLKGVDSTLKIQPAELGDSAVYLCASSLRLGGDTEAFFGQGTRLTVV.

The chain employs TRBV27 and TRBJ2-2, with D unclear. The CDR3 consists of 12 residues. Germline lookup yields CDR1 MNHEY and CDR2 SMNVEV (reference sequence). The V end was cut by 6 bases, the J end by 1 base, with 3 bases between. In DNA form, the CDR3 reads TGTGCCAGCAGACAGAACACCGGGGAGCTGTTTTTT. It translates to CASRQNTGELFF.

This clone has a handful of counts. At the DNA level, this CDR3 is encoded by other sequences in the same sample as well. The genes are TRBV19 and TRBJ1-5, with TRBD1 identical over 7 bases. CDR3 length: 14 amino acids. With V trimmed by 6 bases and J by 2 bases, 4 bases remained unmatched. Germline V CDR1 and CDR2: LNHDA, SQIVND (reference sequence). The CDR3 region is CASSRQGGNQPQHF. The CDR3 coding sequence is TGTGCCAGTAGCAGACAGGGTGGCAATCAGCCCCAGCATTTT.

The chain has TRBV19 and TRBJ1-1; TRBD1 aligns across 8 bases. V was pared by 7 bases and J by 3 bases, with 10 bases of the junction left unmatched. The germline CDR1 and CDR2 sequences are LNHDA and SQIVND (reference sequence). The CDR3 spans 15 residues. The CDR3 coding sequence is TGTGCCAGTAAGGTGGTCAGGGGGCAGGACACTGAAGCTTTCTTT. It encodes CASKVVRGQDTEAFF.

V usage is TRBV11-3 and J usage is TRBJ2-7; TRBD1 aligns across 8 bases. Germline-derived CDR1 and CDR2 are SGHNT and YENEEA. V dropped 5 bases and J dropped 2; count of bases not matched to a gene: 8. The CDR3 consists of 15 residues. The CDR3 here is CASSGVIQGAYEQYF. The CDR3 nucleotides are TGTGCCAGCAGCGGGGTTATACAGGGGGCCTACGAGCAGTACTTC. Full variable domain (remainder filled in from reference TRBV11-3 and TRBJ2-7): EAGVVQSPRYKIIEKKQPVAFWCNPISGHNTLYWYLQNLGQGPELLIRYENEEAVDDSQLPKDRFSAERLKGVDSTLKIQPAELGDSAVYLCASSGVIQGAYEQYFGPGTRLTVT.